Listed below are T cell receptor beta chains from one sample, sequenced in a study of cytomegalovirus exposure and HLA in healthy donors. Generated by immunoSEQ multiplex PCR, the TCRdb table keeps only in-frame clones and is missing some. This listing includes 30,000 to 35,000 clones. The sequenced sample was PBMCs. The source is a woman between 35 and 50 years old in good health and CMV-seropositive. The CDR3 runs from the conserved cysteine through the conserved F or W. D genes are given only for firm matches.

v_gene	j_gene	d_gene	CDR3aa	CDR3nt
TRBV9	TRBJ2-2	.	CASSVSPNRRNTGELFF	TGTGCCAGCAGCGTTAGTCCGAACCGGAGAAACACCGGGGAGCTGTTTTTT
TRBV28	TRBJ1-2	.	CASSFPQGTGYYGYTF	TGTGCCAGCAGTTTCCCACAGGGTACTGGGTACTATGGCTACACCTTC
TRBV6-1	TRBJ1-5	.	CAGSGTGRGRSNQPQHF	TGTGCCGGCAGTGGAACAGGGAGAGGTCGCAGCAATCAGCCCCAGCATTTT
TRBV28	TRBJ2-7	.	CASSTRAPSIEYF	TGTGCCAGCAGTACCAGGGCCCCTTCTATCGAGTACTTC
TRBV29-1	TRBJ2-7	.	CSVEMGRGEQYF	TGCAGCGTTGAGATGGGGCGAGGCGAGCAGTACTTC
TRBV6-5	TRBJ1-2	.	CASSYSPGVGDYGYTF	TGTGCCAGCAGTTACTCTCCGGGAGTAGGGGACTATGGCTACACCTTC
TRBV11-2	TRBJ2-7	.	CASSLVEGRGLAYEQYF	TGTGCCAGCAGCTTAGTAGAGGGCCGCGGTTTAGCCTACGAGCAGTACTTC
TRBV19	TRBJ1-2	.	CASSIIGQGIYGYTF	TGTGCCAGTAGTATCATCGGGCAGGGGATCTATGGCTACACCTTC
TRBV6-5	TRBJ2-7	.	CASSSGQLYEQYF	TGTGCCAGCAGTTCCGGACAGCTCTACGAGCAGTACTTC
TRBV6-5	TRBJ1-2	TRBD1	CASRTGQPSIYGYTF	TGTGCCAGCAGGACGGGACAGCCGTCAATCTATGGCTACACCTTC
TRBV18	TRBJ1-4	.	CASSPGSEGEKLFF	TGTGCCAGCTCACCGGGATCCGAGGGTGAAAAACTGTTTTTT
TRBV19	TRBJ2-6	TRBD1	CAAGTGGSGANVLTF	TGTGCCGCCGGGACAGGGGGCTCTGGGGCCAACGTCCTGACTTTC
TRBV19	TRBJ2-7	TRBD1	CASSTRQGGYEQYF	TGTGCCAGTAGTACCCGACAGGGGGGATACGAGCAGTACTTC
TRBV7-2	TRBJ2-7	.	CASSNREGEQYF	TGTGCCAGCAGTAACAGGGAGGGGGAGCAGTACTTC
TRBV29-1	TRBJ2-7	TRBD2	CSARGGYEQYF	TGCAGCGCCCGGGGAGGGTACGAGCAGTACTTC
TRBV5-1	TRBJ2-3	TRBD2	CASSLVPSGTSDTQYF	TGCGCCAGCAGCTTGGTCCCTAGCGGGACGTCAGATACGCAGTATTTT